This is a list of T cell receptor beta chains from one sample in a study of T cell responses to AZD1222 COVID-19 vaccine. The protocol was immunoSEQ multiplex PCR, while the TCRdb copy is restricted to in-frame clones and leaves out a portion. The sample has nearly 35,000 clones, about nine tenths seen once. The sample in question was peripheral blood, obtained 28 days after the second AZD1222 dose. All receptors derive from an adult who received the AZD1222 COVID-19 vaccine. Both conserved end residues are part of each CDR3. Part of the rows lack a size; the others show once, few, many or a class for expanded clones.

CDR3 length | J gene | V gene | clone size | CDR3 protein
15 | TRBJ1-2 | TRBV28 | NA | CASSLYGSRSGGYTF
16 | TRBJ2-1 | TRBV7-2 | NA | CASSLRPSGTYNEQFF
15 | TRBJ1-4 | TRBV7-9 | NA | CASSPLRATNEKLFF
12 | TRBJ1-1 | TRBV11-3 | few | CASSSNQGKAFF
12 | TRBJ2-7 | TRBV2 | NA | CASSPSSYEQYF
16 | TRBJ2-1 | TRBV19 | once | CASSPIKAGGPHEQFF
13 | TRBJ1-2 | TRBV24-1 | NA | CATSDFLFEGYTF
15 | TRBJ2-1 | TRBV19 | once | CASSIGLAGTNEQFF
13 | TRBJ1-1 | TRBV28 | NA | CASSLHGNTEAFF
14 | TRBJ1-1 | TRBV5-1 | NA | CASSQRQGKAEAFF
15 | TRBJ2-7 | TRBV19 | NA | CASSQFPLGSYEQYF
13 | TRBJ2-1 | TRBV5-1 | NA | CASSDRTNNEQFF
15 | TRBJ1-1 | TRBV15 | NA | CATSRGGWGLIEAFF
14 | TRBJ1-4 | TRBV9 | NA | CASSGGPTNEKLFF
13 | TRBJ2-3 | TRBV6-1 | NA | CASSEILTDTQYF
16 | TRBJ2-3 | TRBV10-1 | NA | CASSRGLAGNTDTQYF
15 | TRBJ2-3 | TRBV5-1 | NA | CASSLGDRGADTQYF
14 | TRBJ1-1 | TRBV5-1 | NA | CASRSTGTNTEAFF
17 | TRBJ2-2 | TRBV5-1 | NA | CASSLGAGTGIPGELFF
15 | TRBJ2-1 | TRBV7-2 | NA | CASSLEAGGPDEQFF
14 | TRBJ1-2 | TRBV19 | once | CASSNGRGPYGYTF
16 | TRBJ1-1 | TRBV5-6 | NA | CASSLFGQGGKTEAFF
15 | TRBJ1-3 | TRBV3-1/TRBV3-2 | NA | CASSLRGSAGNTIYF
14 | TRBJ1-1 | TRBV11-1 | few | CASSLTRDWTEAFF